These 9 T cell receptor beta chains came from one sample sequenced in a study of cytomegalovirus exposure and HLA in healthy donors (dated by TCRdb to 2016 to 2017). Library prep was done by the immunoSEQ multiplex PCR assay. The multiplex PCR relied on a mix of 60 forward primers for TCR Vbeta segments and 13 reverse primers for TCR Jbeta segments. TCRdb retrieved this table from immuneACCESS and kept in-frame rearrangements only. Not all clones are present; in checked studies, unresolved V genes account for under half, and no reason is known for the remainder. The sample includes over 150,000 clones, with 60% to 85% observed a single time. The ten top clones hold over 3% of the sample. Sequences were obtained from PBMCs. These receptors were taken from a woman aged 40 to 49 in good health and CMV-seronegative.

The chain uses TRBV5-1 and TRBJ1-2; possible D gene TRBD1, 6 bases. Trimming removed 5 bases from V and 8 bases from J, with 19 bases in between. The CDR3 sequence is 14 residues long. Germline V gene lookup returns CDR1 SGHRS and CDR2 YFSETQ. CDR3 in amino acids: CASSPGPGEWGYTF. The CDR3, as DNA: TGCGCCAGCAGTCCCGGACCAGGGGAATGGGGCTACACCTTC.

V gene TRBV11-2 combines with J gene TRBJ2-7, with TRBD1 matching 12 bases. In germline, CDR1 is SGHAT, CDR2 FQNNGV. CDR3 length: 15 residues. J lost 7 bases, V lost 4 bases, and 8 bases had no gene match. CDR3 sequence (DNA): TGTGCCAGCAGCTCAGCTGGGACAGGGGGCGGGGAGCAGTACTTC. Protein sequence: CASSSAGTGGGEQYF.

The chain carries TRBV5-1 and TRBJ2-5; 8 bases match TRBD1. The CDR3 totals 15 residues. Germline trimming cut 0 bases from V and 5 bases from J; bases unmatched to any gene: 6. Germline lookup yields CDR1 SGHRS and CDR2 YFSETQ. The CDR3 DNA reads as TGCGCCAGCAGCTTGGCAGGGACAGGTCTCGAGACCCAGTACTTC. Translating it yields CASSLAGTGLETQYF.

The chain employs TRBV2 and TRBJ1-1, with unresolved D. CDR3 length: 13 amino acids. Looked up from germline, CDR1 is SNHLY and CDR2 is FYNNEI. Trimming took off 2 bases at V and 0 bases at J, with 4 bases between the two ends. DNA of the CDR3: TGTGCCAGCAGTGAATACATGAACACTGAAGCTTTCTTT. Its protein is CASSEYMNTEAFF.

There are a few counts of this clone. The chain carries TRBV7-9 and TRBJ1-1; no reliable D call. Germline loops: CDR1 SEHNR, CDR2 FQNEAQ (reference sequence). V was pared by 0 bases and J by 8 bases, with 4 bases between. The CDR3 length is 11 residues. The CDR3 coding sequence is TGTGCCAGCAGCTTAGCGCAGGAAGCTTTCTTT. Protein sequence: CASSLAQEAFF.

This clone has more than one count but fewer than ten. Other DNA sequences within the sample encode an identical CDR3. V is TRBV27 and J is TRBJ1-1; the D is unclear. CDR1 MNHEY and CDR2 SMNVEV come from the germline V gene (reference sequence). Trimming took 5 bases from V and 1 from J, leaving 5 bases between them. The CDR3 extends over 12 amino acids. The CDR3 DNA reads TGTGCCAGCAGTCGGGGGAACACTGAAGCTTTCTTT. It codes for CASSRGNTEAFF.

The rearrangement joins TRBV19 to TRBJ2-7; a possible D gene is TRBD1 (6 bases). V lost 1 base and J lost 6, with 10 bases in between. There are 13 residues in the CDR3. CDR1 LNHDA and CDR2 SQIVND come from the germline V gene (reference sequence). The CDR3 sequence is CASSIGQGTEQYF. The DNA of the CDR3 is TGTGCCAGTAGTATAGGCCAGGGGACCGAGCAGTACTTC. Full variable domain (remainder filled in from reference TRBV19 and TRBJ2-7): DGGITQSPKYLFRKEGQNVTLSCEQNLNHDAMYWYRQDPGQGLRLIYYSQIVNDFQKGDIAEGYSVSREKKESFPLTVTSAQKNPTAFYLCASSIGQGTEQYFGPGTRLTVT.

The rearrangement joins TRBV7-8 to TRBJ2-3, with TRBD1 identical over 8 bases. Trimming cost V 6 bases and J 1 base; bases outside gene matches: 6. The length of the CDR3 is 15 residues. The germline gives CDR1 SGHVS, CDR2 FQNEAQ. The CDR3 spells CASSSLTGGTDTQYF. The DNA of the CDR3 is TGTGCCAGCAGTTCGCTGACAGGGGGCACAGATACGCAGTATTTT.

The count of this clone is one. This chain connects TRBV19 to TRBJ2-1, with 9 nucleotides matching TRBD2. V trimming: 3 bases; J trimming: 6 bases; junction bases outside the gene matches: 6. This CDR3 contains 15 residues. CDR1 and CDR2 (germline): LNHDA, SQIVND (reference sequence). DNA of the CDR3: TGTGCCAGTAGTATCAGCGGCGGGGGGGGCAATGAGCAGTTCTTC. It yields the protein CASSISGGGGNEQFF. Looking up the rest from reference TRBV19 and TRBJ2-1 gives the full variable domain: DGGITQSPKYLFRKEGQNVTLSCEQNLNHDAMYWYRQDPGQGLRLIYYSQIVNDFQKGDIAEGYSVSREKKESFPLTVTSAQKNPTAFYLCASSISGGGGNEQFFGPGTRLTVL.